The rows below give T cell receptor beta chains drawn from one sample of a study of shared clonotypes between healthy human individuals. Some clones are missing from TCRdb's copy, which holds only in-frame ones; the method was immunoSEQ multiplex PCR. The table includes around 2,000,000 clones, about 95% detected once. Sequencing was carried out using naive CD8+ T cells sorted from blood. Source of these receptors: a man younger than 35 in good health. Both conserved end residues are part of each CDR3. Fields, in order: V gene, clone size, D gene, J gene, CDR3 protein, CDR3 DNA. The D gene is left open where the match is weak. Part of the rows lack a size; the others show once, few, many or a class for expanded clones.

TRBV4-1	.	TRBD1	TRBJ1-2	CASSQAGGADYGYTF	TGCGCCAGCAGCCAAGCAGGGGGGGCCGACTATGGCTACACCTTC
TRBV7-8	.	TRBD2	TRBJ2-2	CASSLPVRLAGGRTGELFF	TGTGCCAGCAGCTTACCTGTGAGACTAGCGGGAGGGCGGACCGGGGAGCTGTTTTTT
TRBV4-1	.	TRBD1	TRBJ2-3	CASSLPTGSADTQYF	TGCGCCAGCAGCCTCCCGACAGGGAGCGCAGATACGCAGTATTTT
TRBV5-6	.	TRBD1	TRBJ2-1	CASSGNGQGHNEQFF	TGTGCCAGCAGCGGTAACGGACAGGGACACAATGAGCAGTTCTTC
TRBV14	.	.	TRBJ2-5	CASSQEGYYETQYF	TGTGCCAGCAGCCAAGAAGGGTATTATGAGACCCAGTACTTC
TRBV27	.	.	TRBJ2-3	CASSPLGDTQYF	TGTGCCAGCAGCCCCCTCGGGGATACGCAGTATTTT
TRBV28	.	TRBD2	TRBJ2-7	CASGTGTSGDYPLVEQYF	TGTGCCAGCGGGACCGGGACTAGCGGGGATTATCCCCTAGTCGAGCAGTACTTC
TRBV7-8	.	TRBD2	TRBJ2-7	CASTSGLAGTSYEQYF	TGTGCCAGCACTTCCGGACTAGCGGGTACCTCCTACGAGCAGTACTTC
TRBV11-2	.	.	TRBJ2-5	CASSSRVRREETQYF	TGTGCCAGCAGCTCGAGGGTCAGAAGGGAAGAGACCCAGTACTTC
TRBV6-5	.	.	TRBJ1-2	CATTSSGTLIYGYTF	TGTGCCACCACCTCTTCGGGCACATTAATCTATGGCTACACCTTC
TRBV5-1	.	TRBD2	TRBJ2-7	CASSLAVGLNYEQYF	TGCGCCAGCAGCTTGGCCGTGGGACTAAACTACGAGCAGTACTTC
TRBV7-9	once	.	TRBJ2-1	CASSLVMYNEQFF	TGTGCCAGCAGCTTAGTCATGTACAATGAGCAGTTCTTC
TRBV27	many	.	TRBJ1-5	CASSLTGSHQPQHF	TGTGCCAGCAGTTTAACAGGGTCTCATCAGCCCCAGCATTTT
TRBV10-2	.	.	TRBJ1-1	CASSPTETYKNTEAFF	TGCGCCAGCAGTCCAACGGAAACCTACAAGAACACTGAAGCTTTCTTT
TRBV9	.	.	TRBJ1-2	CASSARGGYTF	TGTGCCAGCAGCGCAAGGGGCGGCTACACCTTC
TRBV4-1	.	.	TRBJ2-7	CASSHGDNYEQYF	TGCGCCAGCAGCCACGGGGACAACTACGAGCAGTACTTC
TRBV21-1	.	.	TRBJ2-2	CAVSLGGNTGELFF	TGTGCCGTCTCCCTAGGCGGAAACACCGGGGAGCTGTTTTTT
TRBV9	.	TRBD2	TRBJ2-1	CASSSGGGFYNEQFF	TGTGCCAGCTCAAGCGGCGGGGGGTTCTACAATGAGCAGTTCTTC
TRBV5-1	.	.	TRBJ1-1	CASNPGQNTEAFF	TGCGCCAGCAATCCGGGACAGAACACTGAAGCTTTCTTT
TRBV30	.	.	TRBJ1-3	CAMDGSSSGNTIYF	TGTGCCATGGACGGCTCGAGCTCTGGAAACACCATATATTTT
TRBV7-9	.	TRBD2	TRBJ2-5	CASSLRLAGLQETQYF	TGTGCCAGCAGCCTCCGACTAGCGGGACTCCAAGAGACCCAGTACTTC
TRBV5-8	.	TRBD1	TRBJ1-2	CASSSRTGNYGYTF	TGTGCCAGCAGCTCCCGGACAGGGAACTATGGCTACACCTTC
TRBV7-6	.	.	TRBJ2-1	CASSLGGVSSYNEQFF	TGTGCCAGCAGCTTAGGGGGGGTCAGCTCCTACAATGAGCAGTTCTTC
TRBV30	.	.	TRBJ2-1	CAWSTSKIDEQFF	TGTGCCTGGAGTACTAGCAAGATCGATGAGCAGTTCTTC
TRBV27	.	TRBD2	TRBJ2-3	CASSFYGRGIDTQYF	TGTGCCAGCAGTTTTTACGGGAGGGGTATAGATACGCAGTATTTT
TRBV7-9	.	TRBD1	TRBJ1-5	CASSPGQAYSNQPQHF	TGTGCCAGCAGCCCGGGACAGGCTTATAGCAATCAGCCCCAGCATTTT
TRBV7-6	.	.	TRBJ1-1	CASSLGAGLMNTEAFF	TGTGCCAGCAGCTTAGGGGCAGGCCTCATGAACACTGAAGCTTTCTTT
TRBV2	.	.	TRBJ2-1	CASSEALYNEQFF	TGTGCCAGCAGTGAAGCCTTGTACAATGAGCAGTTCTTC
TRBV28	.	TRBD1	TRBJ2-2	CASKLRGTWDSVGELFF	TGTGCCAGCAAATTACGGGGTACATGGGACAGCGTCGGGGAGCTGTTTTTT
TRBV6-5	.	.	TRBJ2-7	CASSMLGYEQYF	TGTGCCAGCAGTATGTTGGGATACGAGCAGTACTTC
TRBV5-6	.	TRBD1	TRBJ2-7	CASSLAGTEFYEQYF	TGTGCCAGCAGCTTGGCGGGGACAGAGTTCTACGAGCAGTACTTC
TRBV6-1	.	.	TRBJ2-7	CASSEGQGSSYEQYF	TGTGCCAGCAGTGAAGGGCAGGGGAGCTCCTACGAGCAGTACTTC
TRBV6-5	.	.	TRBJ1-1	CASSLLWGNTEAFF	TGTGCCAGCAGTTTACTATGGGGGAACACTGAAGCTTTCTTT
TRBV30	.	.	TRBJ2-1	CAWSERVGSHYNEQFF	TGTGCCTGGAGTGAAAGGGTAGGGAGCCACTACAATGAGCAGTTCTTC
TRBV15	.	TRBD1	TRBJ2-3	CATSRTGDGTDTQYF	TGTGCCACCAGCAGGACAGGGGATGGAACAGATACGCAGTATTTT
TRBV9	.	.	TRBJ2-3	CASSGEMTDTQYF	TGTGCCAGCAGCGGGGAAATGACAGATACGCAGTATTTT
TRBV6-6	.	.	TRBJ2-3	CASSAGEDTQYF	TGTGCCAGCAGTGCAGGGGAGGATACGCAGTATTTT
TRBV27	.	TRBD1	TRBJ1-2	CASSSSGTGTPATF	TGTGCCAGCAGTTCGTCCGGGACAGGGACCCCCGCCACCTTC
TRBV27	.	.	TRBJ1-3	CASSGGSGNTIYF	TGTGCCAGCAGTGGCGGCTCGGGAAACACCATATATTTT
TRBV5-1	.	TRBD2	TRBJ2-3	CASSLVASGGEGDTQYF	TGCGCCAGCAGCTTGGTCGCTAGCGGGGGGGAAGGAGATACGCAGTATTTT
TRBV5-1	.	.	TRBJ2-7	CASRARGEMEQYF	TGCGCCAGCAGAGCGAGGGGGGAGATGGAGCAGTACTTC
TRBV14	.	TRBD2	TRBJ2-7	CASSQAGGSYEQYF	TGTGCCAGCAGCCAAGCGGGAGGGTCCTACGAGCAGTACTTC
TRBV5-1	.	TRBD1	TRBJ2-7	CASSLTTGGSYEQYF	TGCGCCAGCAGCTTGACGACAGGGGGCTCCTACGAGCAGTACTTC
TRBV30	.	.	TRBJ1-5	CAWSFSSGPQHF	TGTGCCTGGAGTTTTTCCTCGGGGCCCCAGCATTTT
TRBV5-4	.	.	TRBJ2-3	CASSLDPVGTASTDTQYF	TGTGCCAGCAGCTTGGACCCCGTTGGCACAGCTAGCACAGATACGCAGTATTTT
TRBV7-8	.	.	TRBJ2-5	CASSLLYSQETQYF	TGTGCCAGCAGCTTACTTTATTCACAAGAGACCCAGTACTTC
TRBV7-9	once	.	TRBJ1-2	CASSLPDRSNYGYTF	TGTGCCAGCAGCCTCCCCGACCGCTCGAACTATGGCTACACCTTC
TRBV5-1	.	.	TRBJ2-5	CASSSPDRETQYF	TGCGCCAGCAGCTCGCCGGACAGAGAGACCCAGTACTTC
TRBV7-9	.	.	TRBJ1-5	CASSLGGYSNQPQHF	TGTGCCAGCAGCTTAGGGGGCTATAGCAATCAGCCCCAGCATTTT
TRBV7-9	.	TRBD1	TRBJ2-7	CASSKYQGADYEQYF	TGTGCCAGCAGCAAATACCAGGGGGCAGACTACGAGCAGTACTTC
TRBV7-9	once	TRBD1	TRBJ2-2	CASSIGQGEPLGAGELFF	TGTGCCAGCAGCATAGGACAGGGGGAGCCATTGGGCGCCGGGGAGCTGTTTTTT
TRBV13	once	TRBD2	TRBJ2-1	CASSSGGGLAGLNEQFF	TGTGCCAGCAGCTCCGGAGGGGGACTAGCGGGCCTCAATGAGCAGTTCTTC
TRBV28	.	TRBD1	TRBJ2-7	CASSLLGGFDEQYF	TGTGCCAGCAGTTTATTAGGGGGCTTCGACGAGCAGTACTTC
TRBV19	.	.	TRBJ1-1	CASRLDRAITEAFF	TGTGCCAGTAGATTGGACAGAGCCATAACTGAAGCTTTCTTT
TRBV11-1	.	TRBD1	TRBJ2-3	CASSPTGADTQYF	TGTGCCAGCAGCCCGACAGGGGCAGATACGCAGTATTTT
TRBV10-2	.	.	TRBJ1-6	CASSEEGDYSYNSPLHF	TGCGCCAGCAGTGAGGAGGGGGACTACTCCTATAATTCACCCCTCCACTTT
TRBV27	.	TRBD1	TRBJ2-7	CASKPGQGSYEQYF	TGTGCCAGCAAACCGGGACAGGGGTCTTACGAGCAGTACTTC
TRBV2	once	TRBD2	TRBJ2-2	CASSESGGNTGELFF	TGTGCCAGCAGTGAGAGCGGGGGGAACACCGGGGAGCTGTTTTTT
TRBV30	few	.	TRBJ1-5	CAWSVKQHNQPQHF	TGTGCCTGGAGTGTAAAACAGCACAATCAGCCCCAGCATTTT